This T cell receptor (beta chain) was identified during a study of OX40 agonist ivuxolimab in advanced cancers. Turning to the study itself: Each patient was given ivuxolimab into a vein every 2 weeks, at 0.01 to 10 mg/kg. Mean age approximately 59 years, range about 20 to 90; roughly 82% male. Prior therapy, whether anti-PD-1, anti-PD-L1 or anti-CTLA-4, was allowed, and less than 45% had some.

Looked up from germline, CDR1 is LNHDA and CDR2 is SQIVND (reference sequence). The CDR3 is made up of 11 amino acids. V was cut by 4 bases and J by 7 bases, with 4 bases left in between. Clones were sequenced by immunoSEQ multiplex PCR, and TCRdb holds only the in-frame ones, with some missing. The sample records approximately 110,000 clones, roughly 90% being singletons. In its sample, this clone was seen a few times. Excluded were patients having autoimmune disease history or systemic immunosuppression. Here the sequenced sample was CD4+ or CD8+ T cells sorted from blood, taken in a trial of the OX40 agonist ivuxolimab. The receptor was derived from an adult with an advanced solid tumor such as melanoma, head and neck, liver or kidney cancer. The gene calls are TRBV19 and TRBJ1-4; D call uncertain. CDR3 nucleotides: TGTGCCAGTAGTACCGGTGAAAAACTGTTTTTT. Its translation is CASSTGEKLFF.